This T cell receptor (beta chain) derives from a study of cytomegalovirus exposure and HLA in healthy donors. As for the study in general: The approximately 110 validation repertoires used a platform that matched the one used for the 550 to 800 first-cohort repertoires, as a later analysis reported.

V shed 1 base, J shed 0 bases, and the junction held 8 bases outside the gene matches. The germline gives CDR1 MGHDK, CDR2 SYGVNS. This CDR3 has 18 amino acids. Concerning this clone: Its target is unknown.

General observations from the study: Listed as cytomegalovirus-associated were 150 or so TCR beta chains. Accounts indicate the classifier identified cytomegalovirus status with strong specificity and sensitivity. Rarity marked most TCR sequences, yet some public TCRs occurred in many donors.

The data were produced by immunoSEQ multiplex PCR, yet TCRdb's version contains in-frame clones alone and is incomplete. The data contain roughly 150,000 clones, 88% of them singletons. The sequencing sample was made of PBMCs. The sequence came from a man aged 18 to 30 in good health and CMV-seronegative. The V call is TRBV25-1, the J call TRBJ2-1; TRBD2 aligns across 8 bases. The CDR3 sequence is CASSESPSAGASYNEQFF. CDR3 nucleotide sequence: TGTGCCAGCAGTGAATCCCCCTCAGCGGGAGCCTCCTACAATGAGCAGTTCTTC.